This paragraph reports one T cell receptor beta chain. Antigen specificity is unknown. The junction had 8 bases not matched to a gene; V was cut back by 2 bases and J by 8 bases. CDR1 and CDR2 (germline): WSHSY, SAAADI. The CDR3 extends over 16 amino acids. As defined, naive CD8 cells were CD45RO-negative and positively selected for CCR7, with terminally differentiated effector memory CD45RA+ cells excluded. Libraries were prepared by immunoSEQ multiplex PCR; TCRdb keeps only in-frame clonotypes and omits some of them. The sample includes about 1.9 million clones, just over 90% of them seen just once. This sample was taken from a study of shared clonotypes between healthy human individuals. Broader study findings: The study generally estimated greater richness for naive than memory subsets. Blood alone was sampled, and tissue repertoires likely differ. Some naive CD4 clonotypes, approximately 4.5%, turned up in common across several donors. A reduction in generation probabilities was seen for non-shared clonotypes relative to those shared by all four donors.

The gene calls are TRBV10-2 and TRBJ2-2; TRBD2 aligns across 10 bases. Sequencing was carried out using naive CD8+ T cells from PBMCs. The source is a man between 18 and 35 years old in good health. Some clones in this sample may be carry-over from other donors' samples. CDR3 in amino acids: CASSERPGLASGELFF. DNA of the CDR3: TGCGCCAGCAGTGAGCGCCCGGGACTAGCGAGTGGGGAGCTGTTTTTT.